Described below is a single T cell receptor (beta chain) sequence and its context. Antigen: not known. The PCR contained 60 Vbeta and 13 Jbeta primers. Sequenced by immunoSEQ multiplex PCR; TCRdb stores in-frame clones only, minus some. Of around 150,000 clones in the sample, roughly 80% were seen once. These data belong to a study of cytomegalovirus exposure and HLA in healthy donors. Points from the study as a whole: In an earlier analysis, about 87% or about 30%: the productive usage of most TCR beta V segments. Later on, a genetic analysis was performed. It linked a missense variant in DCLRE1C with V- and J-gene trimming of TCR beta. As a later analysis revealed, the rate of TCR association differed by HLA locus, with DRB1 most and HLA-C fewest. HLA-A and HLA-B allele assignments for most subjects were reportedly predicted accurately using TCR beta sequences.

This CDR3 is built from 15 residues. Trimming pared 7 bases from V and 1 base from J, leaving 11 bases between. Germline lookup yields CDR1 ENHRY and CDR2 SYGVKD. The genes are TRBV10-3 and TRBJ1-6; tentative D call: TRBD1 (6 bases). The TCR sequence derives from a human donor in good health. Sequencing was performed on PBMCs. This chain's CDR3 is CAIKEQGSYNSPLHF. In DNA, the CDR3 is TGTGCCATCAAGGAACAGGGATCCTATAATTCACCCCTCCACTTT.